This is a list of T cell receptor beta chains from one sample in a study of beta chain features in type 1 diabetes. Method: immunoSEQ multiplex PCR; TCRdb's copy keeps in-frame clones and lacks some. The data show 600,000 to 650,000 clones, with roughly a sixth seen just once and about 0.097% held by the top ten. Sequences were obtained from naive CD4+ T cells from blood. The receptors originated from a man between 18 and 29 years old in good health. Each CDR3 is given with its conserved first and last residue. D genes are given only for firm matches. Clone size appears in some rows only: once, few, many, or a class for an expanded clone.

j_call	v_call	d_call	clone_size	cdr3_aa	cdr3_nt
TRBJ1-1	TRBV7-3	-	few	CASSLGGTGTEAFF	TGTGCCAGCAGCTTAGGAGGGACGGGCACTGAAGCTTTCTTT
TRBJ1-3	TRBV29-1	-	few	CSVDTGSSGNTIYF	TGCAGCGTTGATACAGGGAGCTCTGGAAACACCATATATTTT
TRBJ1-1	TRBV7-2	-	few	CASSLSRSLNTEAFF	TGTGCCAGCAGCTTGTCGAGGAGTTTGAACACTGAAGCTTTCTTT
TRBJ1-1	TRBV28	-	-	CASRSGQMNTEAFF	TGTGCCAGCAGGTCAGGGCAAATGAACACTGAAGCTTTCTTT
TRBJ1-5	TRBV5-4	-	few	CASSLGGRSNQPQHF	TGTGCCAGCAGCTTAGGTGGAAGGTCCAATCAGCCCCAGCATTTT
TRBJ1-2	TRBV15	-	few	CATSRDPRGTSGYTF	TGTGCCACCAGCAGAGACCCGCGGGGAACGAGCGGCTACACCTTC
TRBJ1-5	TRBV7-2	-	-	CASSLLYQPQHF	TGTGCCAGCAGCTTACTGTATCAGCCCCAGCATTTT
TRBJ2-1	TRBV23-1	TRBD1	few	CASTLTGTGGYNEQFF	TGCGCCAGCACTCTAACCGGGACAGGGGGCTACAATGAGCAGTTCTTC
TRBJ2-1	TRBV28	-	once	CASIRRRGEQFF	TGTGCCAGCATCCGACGCAGGGGTGAGCAGTTCTTC
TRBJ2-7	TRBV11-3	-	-	CASSLAQLGEQYF	TGTGCCAGCAGCTTAGCACAGCTGGGCGAGCAGTACTTC
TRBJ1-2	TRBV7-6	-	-	CASSHPYRGNNYGYTF	TGTGCCAGCAGCCATCCTTACCGGGGCAATAACTATGGCTACACCTTC
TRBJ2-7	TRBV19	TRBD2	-	CASSIGTSGIYEQYF	TGTGCCAGTAGTATTGGGACTAGCGGGATTTACGAGCAGTACTTC
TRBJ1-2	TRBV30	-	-	CAWSVVGSGNYGYTF	TGTGCCTGGAGTGTAGTGGGGTCGGGTAACTATGGCTACACCTTC
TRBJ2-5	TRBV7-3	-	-	CASSLSGTDQETQYF	TGTGCCAGCAGCTTATCCGGGACGGACCAAGAGACCCAGTACTTC
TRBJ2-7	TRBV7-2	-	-	CASSRHGSYEQYF	TGTGCCAGCAGCCGGCACGGATCCTACGAGCAGTACTTC
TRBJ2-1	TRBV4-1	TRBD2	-	CASSPRGLAGGWNEQFF	TGCGCCAGCAGCCCCCGGGGACTAGCGGGAGGGTGGAATGAGCAGTTCTTC